The next 13 T cell receptor beta chains were all read from a single sample in a study of early T cells in non-severe SARS-CoV-2 infection (dated by TCRdb to the early 2020s). The method was 5' RACE. Instrument on record: NextSeq 500. TCRdb itself trimmed the public reads at Q25 with fastp, ran MiXCR and retained productive beta chains. Entries are consolidated by CDR3 protein sequence, retaining the most common genes and DNA. The sample table records 70,000 or so distinct CDR3 sequences; under 15% of these occur just once. The leading ten clones occupy roughly 1.3% of the sample. Sequencing was carried out using whole blood. These TCRs come from an adult who was a healthcare worker with PCR-confirmed SARS-CoV-2 infection or an uninfected control (not recorded which).

This clonotype was seen at least ten times. The chain employs TRBV7-9 and TRBJ1-1, with D possibly TRBD1 on 6 matching bases. The CDR3 is 15 residues long. Germline assignment: CDR1 SEHNR and CDR2 FQNEAQ (reference sequence). V gave up 5 bases and J gave up 1 base, with 14 bases separating them. The CDR3 nucleotides are TGTGCCAGCAGCCTCCGCGGGACACAGAACACTGAAGCTTTCTTT. Translation gives CASSLRGTQNTEAFF.

At least ten counts were recorded for this clonotype. V usage is TRBV20-1 and J usage is TRBJ2-5; D is uncertain. The CDR3 runs to 14 residues. V lost 0 bases and J 0 bases, leaving 8 bases between the germline ends. The germline V gene encodes CDR1 DFQATT and CDR2 SNEGSKA (reference sequence). CDR3 in DNA: TGCAGTGCTAGAGATCCCAGCGACCAAGAGACCCAGTACTTC. It yields the protein CSARDPSDQETQYF.

This chain joins TRBV28 and TRBJ1-1; D is undetermined. The CDR3 totals 13 residues. Trimming removed 8 bases at V and 7 bases at J, with 17 bases between. Looked up from germline, CDR1 is MDHEN and CDR2 is SYDVKM. For the CDR3, the DNA is TGTGCCAGCCTTTCGGACGGCACCAGTGAAGCTTTCTTT. Amino acid sequence: CASLSDGTSEAFF.

This clonotype was counted many times. The V gene is TRBV18, the J gene TRBJ1-1, with 7 bases that match TRBD1. The CDR3 runs to 15 residues. Germline V gives CDR1 KGHSH, CDR2 LQKENI. Losses at the gene ends were 3 bases for V and 2 bases for J; bases not matched to a gene: 6. The CDR3 DNA reads as TGTGCCAGCTCACCTCTCGGGACAGATAACACTGAAGCTTTCTTT. Translating gives CASSPLGTDNTEAFF.

In this sample, this clonotype turned up many times. The chain joins TRBV9 to TRBJ1-2; no definite D call. CDR1 is SGDLS and CDR2 is YYNGEE in the germline V gene. The CDR3 spans 12 residues. V was shortened by 3 bases and J by 5 bases, with 8 bases between the two germline ends. CDR3 region: CASSDDHYGYTF. CDR3 coding DNA: TGTGCCAGCAGCGACGATCATTATGGCTACACCTTC.

This clonotype has at least ten counts. The chain couples TRBV29-1 to TRBJ2-7; no clear D. The CDR3 totals 14 residues. V lost 4 bases and J lost 0, with 13 bases in between. Per the germline V gene, CDR1 is SQVTM and CDR2 is ANQGSEA. CDR3 loop: CSVVVSSTSYEQYF. CDR3 coding DNA: TGCAGCGTTGTGGTCAGCTCAACCTCCTACGAGCAGTACTTC.

This clonotype was observed many times. This chain's CDR3 is CASSDSFGGYTF. Here the CDR3 DNA reads TGTGCCAGCTCCGACAGTTTTGGTGGCTACACCTTC. The J gene is TRBJ1-2, the V gene TRBV25-1; D is perhaps TRBD1 (5 bases). V lost 8 bases to trimming and J lost 7 bases, with 14 bases between them. This CDR3 region has 12 residues. In germline, CDR1 is MGHDK, CDR2 SYGVNS.

This clonotype was observed many times. The CDR3 DNA reads TGCAGCGTTGAAGCTGAGACCCAGTACTTC. Residues: CSVEAETQYF. The chain carries TRBV29-1 and TRBJ2-5; D not resolved. The CDR3 spans 10 residues. Per the germline V gene, CDR1 is SQVTM and CDR2 is ANQGSEA. Trimming shortened V by 1 base and J by 5 bases, and 2 bases separated the two germline ends.

This clonotype has more than one count but fewer than ten. The chain carries TRBV27 and TRBJ2-1; 7 bases line up with TRBD2. This CDR3 has 14 residues. Germline V gene sequence: CDR1 MNHEY, CDR2 SMNVEV (reference sequence). V lost 8 bases and J lost 4; bases outside the gene matches: 8. The CDR3, as DNA: TGTGCCAGCCTTCCGGCGGGAGCGTACAATGAGCAGTTCTTC. As protein: CASLPAGAYNEQFF.

Ten or more counts support this clonotype. The chain joins TRBV12-3 or TRBV12-4 to TRBJ1-1, with D uncertain. The germline V and J ends were trimmed by 4 bases and 11 bases, with 14 bases remaining between them. The CDR3 has 12 amino acids. For the CDR3, the DNA is TGTGCCAGCAGTTCAGAGTCTCGTCGGGCTTTCTTT. This gives the protein CASSSESRRAFF.

This clonotype came up a few times. V and J are TRBV12-5 and TRBJ2-7, with 9 nucleotides matching TRBD2. The length of the CDR3 is 16 residues. Per germline, CDR1 LGHNT and CDR2 FRNRAP. V shed 7 bases and J 3 bases; nucleotides not matched to a gene: 13. The CDR3 here is CASALSTSGRFYEQYF. The CDR3 DNA follows: TGTGCTAGTGCCCTGTCGACTAGCGGTAGATTCTACGAGCAGTACTTC.

At least ten counts were recorded for this clonotype. This chain connects TRBV6-6 to TRBJ1-4, with TRBD1 identical over 9 bases. With V trimmed by 7 bases and J by 8 bases, 8 bases remained unmatched. CDR1 MNHNY and CDR2 SVGAGI come from the germline V gene (reference sequence). This CDR3 has 14 residues. The CDR3 sequence is CASTDRGRGEKLFF. DNA for the CDR3: TGTGCCAGCACTGACAGGGGGAGAGGCGAAAAACTGTTTTTT.

This clonotype was found many times. The genes are TRBV10-2 and TRBJ2-3; 12 bases are shared with TRBD1. Germline CDR1 is WSHSY and CDR2 is SAAADI. The V and J ends lost 6 bases and 5 bases, in that order; junction bases with no gene match: 6. This CDR3 has 15 residues. In DNA form, the CDR3 reads TGCGCCAGCAGCCCCGGGACAGGGGGCCGAGATACGCAGTATTTT. Its translation is CASSPGTGGRDTQYF.